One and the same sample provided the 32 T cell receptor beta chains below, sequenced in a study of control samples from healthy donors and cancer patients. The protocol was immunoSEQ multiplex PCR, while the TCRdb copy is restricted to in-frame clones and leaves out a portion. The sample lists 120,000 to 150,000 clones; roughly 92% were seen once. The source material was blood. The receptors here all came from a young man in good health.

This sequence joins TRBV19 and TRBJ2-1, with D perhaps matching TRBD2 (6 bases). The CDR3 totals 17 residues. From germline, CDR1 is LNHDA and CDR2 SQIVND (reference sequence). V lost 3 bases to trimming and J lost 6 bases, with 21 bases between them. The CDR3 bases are TGTGCCAGTAGTATGTCTTCCGGGAGTGGGGTGTTCAATGAGCAGTTCTTC. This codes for CASSMSSGSGVFNEQFF.

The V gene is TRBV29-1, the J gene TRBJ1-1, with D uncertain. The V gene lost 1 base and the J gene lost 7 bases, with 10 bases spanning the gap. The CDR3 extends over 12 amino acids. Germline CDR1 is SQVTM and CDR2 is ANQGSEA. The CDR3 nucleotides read TGCAGCGTTGAAGTGGCTTTTGGTGAAGCTTTCTTT. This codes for CSVEVAFGEAFF.

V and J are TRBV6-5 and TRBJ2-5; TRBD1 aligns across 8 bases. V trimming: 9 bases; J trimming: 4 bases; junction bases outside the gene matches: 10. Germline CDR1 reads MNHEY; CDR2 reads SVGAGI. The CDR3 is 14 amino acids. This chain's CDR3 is CASLQTGVAETQYF. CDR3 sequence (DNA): TGTGCCAGTCTTCAGACAGGGGTGGCAGAGACCCAGTACTTC.

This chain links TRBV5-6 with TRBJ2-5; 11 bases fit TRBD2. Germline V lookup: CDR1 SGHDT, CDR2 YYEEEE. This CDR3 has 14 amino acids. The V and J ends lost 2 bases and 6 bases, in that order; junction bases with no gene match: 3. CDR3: CASSFTSGRKTQYF. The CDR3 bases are TGTGCCAGCAGCTTTACTAGCGGGAGAAAGACCCAGTACTTC.

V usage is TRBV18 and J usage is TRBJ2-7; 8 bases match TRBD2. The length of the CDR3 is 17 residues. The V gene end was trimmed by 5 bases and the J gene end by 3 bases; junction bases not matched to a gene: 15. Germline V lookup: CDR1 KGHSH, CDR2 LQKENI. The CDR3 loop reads CASSAAGSGRGVYEQYF. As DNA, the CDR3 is TGTGCCAGCTCAGCGGCTGGAAGCGGGAGAGGGGTCTACGAGCAGTACTTC. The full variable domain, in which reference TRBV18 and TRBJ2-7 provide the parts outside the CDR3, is NAGVMQNPRHLVRRRGQEARLRCSPMKGHSHVYWYRQLPEEGLKFMVYLQKENIIDESGMPKERFSAEFPKEGPSILRIQQVVRGDSAAYFCASSAAGSGRGVYEQYFGPGTRLTVT.

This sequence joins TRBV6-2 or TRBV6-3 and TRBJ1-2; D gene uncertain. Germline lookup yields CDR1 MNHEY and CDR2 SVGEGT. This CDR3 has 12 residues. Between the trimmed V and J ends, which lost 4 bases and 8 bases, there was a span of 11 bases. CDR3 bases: TGTGCCAGCAGTTCGGGCCTTACGGGCTACACCTTC. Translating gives CASSSGLTGYTF.

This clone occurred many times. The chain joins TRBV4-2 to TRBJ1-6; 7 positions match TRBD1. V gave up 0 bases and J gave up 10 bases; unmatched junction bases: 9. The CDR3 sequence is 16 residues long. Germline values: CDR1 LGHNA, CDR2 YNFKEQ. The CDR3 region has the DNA TGTGCCAGCAGCCAAGATGAGGGGGACAGTCCATCACCCCTCCACTTT. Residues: CASSQDEGDSPSPLHF.

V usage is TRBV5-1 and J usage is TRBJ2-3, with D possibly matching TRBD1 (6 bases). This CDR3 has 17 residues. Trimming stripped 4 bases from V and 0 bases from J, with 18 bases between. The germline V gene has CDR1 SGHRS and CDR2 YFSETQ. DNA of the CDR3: TGCGCCAGCAGCCCCGGACAGATACCGGCTAGCACAGATACGCAGTATTTT. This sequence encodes CASSPGQIPASTDTQYF.

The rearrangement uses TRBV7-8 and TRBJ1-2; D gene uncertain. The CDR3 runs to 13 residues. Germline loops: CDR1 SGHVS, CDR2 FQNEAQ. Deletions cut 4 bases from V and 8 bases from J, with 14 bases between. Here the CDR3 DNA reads TGTGCCAGCAGCTCGAGGACCAGTGGGGGCTACACCTTC. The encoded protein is CASSSRTSGGYTF.

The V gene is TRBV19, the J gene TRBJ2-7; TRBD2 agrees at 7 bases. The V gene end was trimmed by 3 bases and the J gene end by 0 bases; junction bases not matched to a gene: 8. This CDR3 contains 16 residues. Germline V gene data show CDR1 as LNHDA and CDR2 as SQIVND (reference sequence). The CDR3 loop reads CASSIGAAGRSYEQYF. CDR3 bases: TGTGCCAGTAGTATTGGGGCAGCGGGACGCTCCTACGAGCAGTACTTC.

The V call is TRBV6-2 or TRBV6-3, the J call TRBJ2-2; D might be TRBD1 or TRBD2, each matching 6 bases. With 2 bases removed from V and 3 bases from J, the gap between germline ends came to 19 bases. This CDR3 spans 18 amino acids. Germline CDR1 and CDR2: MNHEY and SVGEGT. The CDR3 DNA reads TGTGCCAGCAGTTACGAGCAAACGGGGGCGGTAGACACCGGGGAGCTGTTTTTT. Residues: CASSYEQTGAVDTGELFF.

CDR3 DNA sequence: TGTGCCAGCAGCCAACAGCTGACGCCCTACAATGAGCAGTTCTTC. It translates to CASSQQLTPYNEQFF. The chain couples TRBV3-1 (or the pseudogene TRBV3-2) to TRBJ2-1, with no clear D. This CDR3 is built from 15 residues. Germline V gene lookup returns CDR1 LGHDT and CDR2 YNNKEL (reference sequence). V lost 2 bases, J lost 2 bases, and 10 bases lay in between.

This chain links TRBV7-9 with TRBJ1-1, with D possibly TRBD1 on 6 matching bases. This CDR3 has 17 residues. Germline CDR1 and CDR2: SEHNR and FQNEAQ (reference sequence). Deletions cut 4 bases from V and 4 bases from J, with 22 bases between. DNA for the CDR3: TGTGCCAGCAGCTCTGTGGGGGCCCATTCCCTCCGCACTGAAGCTTTCTTT. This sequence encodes CASSSVGAHSLRTEAFF.

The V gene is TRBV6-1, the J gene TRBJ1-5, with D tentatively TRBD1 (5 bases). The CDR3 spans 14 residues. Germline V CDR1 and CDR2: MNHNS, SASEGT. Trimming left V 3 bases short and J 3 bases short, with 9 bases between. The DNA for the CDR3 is TGTGCCAGCAGTGAGGGGACTTTCAATCAGCCCCAGCATTTT. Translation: CASSEGTFNQPQHF.

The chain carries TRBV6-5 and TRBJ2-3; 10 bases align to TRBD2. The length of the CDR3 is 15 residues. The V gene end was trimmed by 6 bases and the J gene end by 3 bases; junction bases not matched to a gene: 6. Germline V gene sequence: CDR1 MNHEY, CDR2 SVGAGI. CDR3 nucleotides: TGTGCCAGCAGAACTAGCGGGACGTCGACAGATACGCAGTATTTT. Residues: CASRTSGTSTDTQYF.

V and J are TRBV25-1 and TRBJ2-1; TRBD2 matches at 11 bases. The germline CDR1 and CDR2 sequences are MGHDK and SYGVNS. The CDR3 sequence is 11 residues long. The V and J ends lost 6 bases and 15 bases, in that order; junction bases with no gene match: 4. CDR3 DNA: TGTGCCAGCAGAACTAGCGGGAGAATGTTCTTC. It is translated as CASRTSGRMFF.

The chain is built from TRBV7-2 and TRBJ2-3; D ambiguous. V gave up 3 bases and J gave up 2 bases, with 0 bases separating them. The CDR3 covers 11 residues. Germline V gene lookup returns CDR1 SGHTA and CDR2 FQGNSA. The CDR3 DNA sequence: TGTGCCAGCAGCTTCACAGATACGCAGTATTTT. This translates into CASSFTDTQYF.

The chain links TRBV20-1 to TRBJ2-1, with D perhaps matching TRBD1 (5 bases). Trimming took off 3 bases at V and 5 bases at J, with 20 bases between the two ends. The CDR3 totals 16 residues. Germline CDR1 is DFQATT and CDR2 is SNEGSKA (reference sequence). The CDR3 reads CSASRSGAVGNNEQFF. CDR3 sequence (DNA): TGCAGTGCTAGTCGCTCTGGGGCAGTCGGTAACAATGAGCAGTTCTTC.

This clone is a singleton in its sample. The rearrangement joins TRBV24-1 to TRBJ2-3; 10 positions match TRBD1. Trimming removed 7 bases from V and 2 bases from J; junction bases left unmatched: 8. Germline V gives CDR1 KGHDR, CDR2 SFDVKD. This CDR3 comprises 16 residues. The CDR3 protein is CATSPGQGVITDTQYF. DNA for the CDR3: TGTGCCACCAGCCCAGGACAGGGGGTGATCACAGATACGCAGTATTTT.

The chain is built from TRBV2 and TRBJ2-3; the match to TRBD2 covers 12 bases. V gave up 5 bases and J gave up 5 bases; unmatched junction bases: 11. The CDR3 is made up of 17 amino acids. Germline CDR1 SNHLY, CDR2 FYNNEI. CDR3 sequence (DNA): TGTGCCAGCAGTTCCTCTGGACTAGCGGGATTTCGAGATACGCAGTATTTT. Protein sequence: CASSSSGLAGFRDTQYF.

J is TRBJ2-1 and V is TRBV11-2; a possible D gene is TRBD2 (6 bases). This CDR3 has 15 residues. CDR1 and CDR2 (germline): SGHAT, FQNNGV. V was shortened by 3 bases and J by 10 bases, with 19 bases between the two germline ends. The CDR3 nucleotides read TGTGCCAGCAGCTTCTCTACAACGGGAGCATGGGAGCAGTTCTTC. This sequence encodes CASSFSTTGAWEQFF.

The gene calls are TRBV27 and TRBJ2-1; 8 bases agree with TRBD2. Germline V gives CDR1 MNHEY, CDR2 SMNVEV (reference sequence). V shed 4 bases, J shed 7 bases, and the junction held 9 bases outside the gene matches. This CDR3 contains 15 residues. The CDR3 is CASSSPREGFNEQFF. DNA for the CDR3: TGTGCCAGCAGTTCCCCCCGGGAGGGCTTTAATGAGCAGTTCTTC.

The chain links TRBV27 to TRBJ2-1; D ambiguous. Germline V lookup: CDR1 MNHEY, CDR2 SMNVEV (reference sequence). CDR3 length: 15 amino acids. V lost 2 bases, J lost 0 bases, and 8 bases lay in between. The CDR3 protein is CASSLMPSSYNEQFF. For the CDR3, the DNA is TGTGCCAGCAGTTTAATGCCAAGCTCCTACAATGAGCAGTTCTTC.

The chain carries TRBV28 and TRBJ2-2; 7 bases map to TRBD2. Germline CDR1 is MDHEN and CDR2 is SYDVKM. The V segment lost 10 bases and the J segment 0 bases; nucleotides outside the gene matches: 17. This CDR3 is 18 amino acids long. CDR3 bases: TGTGCCAACGGTCTACCAAGACTAGCTACGGCGAACACCGGGGAGCTGTTTTTT. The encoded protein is CANGLPRLATANTGELFF.

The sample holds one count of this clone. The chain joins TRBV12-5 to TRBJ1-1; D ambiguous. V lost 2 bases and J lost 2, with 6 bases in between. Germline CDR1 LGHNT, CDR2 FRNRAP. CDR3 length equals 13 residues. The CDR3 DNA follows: TGTGCTAGTGGTTTGTCATTCAACACTGAAGCTTTCTTT. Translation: CASGLSFNTEAFF.

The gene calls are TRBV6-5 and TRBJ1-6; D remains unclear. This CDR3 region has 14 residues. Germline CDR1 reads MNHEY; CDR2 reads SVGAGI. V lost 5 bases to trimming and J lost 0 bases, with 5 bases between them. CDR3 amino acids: CASSKSSYNSPLHF. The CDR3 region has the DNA TGTGCCAGCAGTAAAAGCTCCTATAATTCACCCCTCCACTTT.

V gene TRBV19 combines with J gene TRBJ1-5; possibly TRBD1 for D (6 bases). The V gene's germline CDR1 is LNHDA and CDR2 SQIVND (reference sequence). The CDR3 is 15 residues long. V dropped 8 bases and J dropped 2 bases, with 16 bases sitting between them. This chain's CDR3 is CASRQEALRNQPQHF. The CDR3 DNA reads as TGTGCCAGTCGACAGGAGGCCCTCCGCAATCAGCCCCAGCATTTT. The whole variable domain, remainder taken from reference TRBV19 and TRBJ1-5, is DGGITQSPKYLFRKEGQNVTLSCEQNLNHDAMYWYRQDPGQGLRLIYYSQIVNDFQKGDIAEGYSVSREKKESFPLTVTSAQKNPTAFYLCASRQEALRNQPQHFGDGTRLSIL.

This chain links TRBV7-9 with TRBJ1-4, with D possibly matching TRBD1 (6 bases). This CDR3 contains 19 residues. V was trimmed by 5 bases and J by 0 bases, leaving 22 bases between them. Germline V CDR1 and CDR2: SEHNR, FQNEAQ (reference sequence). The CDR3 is CASSGWGADTTTTNEKLFF. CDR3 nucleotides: TGTGCCAGCAGCGGTTGGGGGGCGGACACAACTACAACTAATGAAAAACTGTTTTTT.

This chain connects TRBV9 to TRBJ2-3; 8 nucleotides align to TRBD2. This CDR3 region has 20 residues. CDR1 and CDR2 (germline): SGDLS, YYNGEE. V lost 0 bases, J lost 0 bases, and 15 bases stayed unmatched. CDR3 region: CASSVGFREGHHPSTDTQYF. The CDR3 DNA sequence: TGTGCCAGCAGCGTAGGATTTCGGGAGGGACATCACCCTAGCACAGATACGCAGTATTTT.

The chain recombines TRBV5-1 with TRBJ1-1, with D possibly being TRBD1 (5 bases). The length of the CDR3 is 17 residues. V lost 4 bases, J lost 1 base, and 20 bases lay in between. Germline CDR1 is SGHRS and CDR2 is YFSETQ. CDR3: CASSPRSGIKSNTEAFF. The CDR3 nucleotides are TGCGCCAGCAGCCCACGCTCAGGGATCAAGTCGAACACTGAAGCTTTCTTT.

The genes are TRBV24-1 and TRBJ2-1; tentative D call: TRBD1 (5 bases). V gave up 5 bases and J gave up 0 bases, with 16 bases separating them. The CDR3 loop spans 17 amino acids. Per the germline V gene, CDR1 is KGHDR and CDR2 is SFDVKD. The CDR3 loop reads CATSGSGPTASYNEQFF. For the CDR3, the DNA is TGTGCCACCAGTGGATCAGGACCGACAGCCTCCTACAATGAGCAGTTCTTC.

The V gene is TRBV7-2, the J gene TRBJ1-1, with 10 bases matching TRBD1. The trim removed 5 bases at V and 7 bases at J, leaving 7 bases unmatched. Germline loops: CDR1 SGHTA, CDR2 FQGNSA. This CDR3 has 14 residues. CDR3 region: CASSQQTGGGEAFF. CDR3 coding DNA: TGTGCCAGCAGCCAACAGACAGGGGGCGGTGAAGCTTTCTTT.